The clone carrying this T cell receptor beta chain was counted a few times. Antigen: not known. The entry originates in a study of beta chain features in type 1 diabetes. The overall study: The patients were much like the healthy donors in age, gender and cell yields. Study findings and constraints: VDJ junctions sequenced from type 1 diabetes patients showed fewer insertions and more deletions. A moderate, significant TCRB CDR3 shortening appeared in type 1 diabetes across four CD4+ subsets.

Every isolated RNA sample was fully reverse transcribed, so sequencing captured expressed TCRB transcripts. The data were produced by immunoSEQ multiplex PCR, yet TCRdb's version contains in-frame clones alone and is incomplete. In the table there are roughly 700,000 clones, 13% of which are singletons. CDR1 is MDHEN and CDR2 is SYDVKM in the germline V gene. The CDR3 consists of 12 residues. Trimming removed 7 bases from V and 2 bases from J, with 7 bases in between. Staining for CD45RO/CCR7/CD25/CD127/CD95/CD27 allowed sorting of CD4+ naive, central memory, regulatory and stem cell-like memory cells. Sorted populations were all over 95% pure.

The rearrangement links TRBV28 to TRBJ2-3; unclear D gene. Input material: naive CD4+ T cells from blood. The receptor was isolated from a man between 18 and 29 years old with type 1 diabetes. The chain's CDR3 is CASTPNTDTQYF. The CDR3 DNA sequence: TGTGCCAGCACGCCTAACACAGATACGCAGTATTTT.